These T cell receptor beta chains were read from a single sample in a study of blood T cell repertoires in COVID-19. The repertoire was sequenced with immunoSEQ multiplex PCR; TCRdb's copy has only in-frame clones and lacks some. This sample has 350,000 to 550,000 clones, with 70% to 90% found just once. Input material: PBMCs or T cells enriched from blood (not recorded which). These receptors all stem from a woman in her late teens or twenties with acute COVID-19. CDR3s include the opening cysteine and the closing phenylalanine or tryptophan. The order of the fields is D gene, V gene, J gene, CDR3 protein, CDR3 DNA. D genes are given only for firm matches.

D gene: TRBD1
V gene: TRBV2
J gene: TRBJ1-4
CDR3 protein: CASRRQGAGYEKLFF
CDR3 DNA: TGTGCCAGCAGGCGTCAGGGGGCCGGGTATGAAAAACTGTTTTTT

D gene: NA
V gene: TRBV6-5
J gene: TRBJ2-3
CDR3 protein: CASKGMSDTQYF
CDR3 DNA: TGTGCCAGCAAGGGGATGTCAGATACGCAGTATTTT

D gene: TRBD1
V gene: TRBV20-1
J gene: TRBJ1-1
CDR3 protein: CSASRGTGSTEAFF
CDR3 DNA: TGCAGTGCTAGTAGGGGGACAGGGTCCACTGAAGCTTTCTTT

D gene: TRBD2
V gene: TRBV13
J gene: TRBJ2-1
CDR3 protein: CASTPLAGGPSYNEQFF
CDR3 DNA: TGTGCCAGCACCCCGCTAGCGGGGGGCCCATCCTACAATGAGCAGTTCTTC

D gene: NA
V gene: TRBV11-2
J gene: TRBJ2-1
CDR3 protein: CASSPQLLNEQFF
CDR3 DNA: TGTGCCAGCAGTCCCCAACTTTTGAATGAGCAGTTCTTC

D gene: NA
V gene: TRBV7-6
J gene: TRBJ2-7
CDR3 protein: CASSLGLRGRGSYEQYF
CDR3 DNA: TGTGCCAGCAGCTTAGGACTTAGGGGGAGGGGTTCCTACGAGCAGTACTTC

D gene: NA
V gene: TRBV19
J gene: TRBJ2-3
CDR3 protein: CASSIRGTNTQYF
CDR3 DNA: TGTGCCAGTAGTATCCGGGGTACGAATACGCAGTATTTT

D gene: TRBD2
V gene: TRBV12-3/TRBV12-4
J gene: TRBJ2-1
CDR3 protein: CASSSGLAEQFF
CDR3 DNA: TGTGCCAGCAGTTCAGGACTAGCGGAGCAGTTCTTC

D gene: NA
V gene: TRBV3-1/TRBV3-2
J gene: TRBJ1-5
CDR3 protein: CASSRDGSGNQPQHF
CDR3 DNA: TGTGCCAGCAGCCGAGACGGTTCGGGCAATCAGCCCCAGCATTTT

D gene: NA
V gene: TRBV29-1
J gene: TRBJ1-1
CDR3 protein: CSVTHNTEAFF
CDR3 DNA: TGCAGCGTGACACATAACACTGAAGCTTTCTTT

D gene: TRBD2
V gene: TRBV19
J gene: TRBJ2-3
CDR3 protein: CASSPQRGLDTQYF
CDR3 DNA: TGTGCCAGTAGTCCCCAGCGGGGGTTAGATACGCAGTATTTT

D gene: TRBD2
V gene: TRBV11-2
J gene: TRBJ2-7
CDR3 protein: CASSPNLGGYANEQYF
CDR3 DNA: TGTGCCAGCAGCCCCAACTTGGGGGGGTACGCGAACGAGCAGTACTTC

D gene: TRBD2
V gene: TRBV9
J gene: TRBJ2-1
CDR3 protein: CASSVGLAGGIYNEQFF
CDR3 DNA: TGTGCCAGCAGCGTAGGACTAGCGGGAGGGATATACAATGAGCAGTTCTTC

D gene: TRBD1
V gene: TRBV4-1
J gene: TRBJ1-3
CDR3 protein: CASSQEGQGPGNTIYF
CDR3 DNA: TGCGCCAGCAGCCAAGAAGGACAGGGCCCTGGAAACACCATATATTTT

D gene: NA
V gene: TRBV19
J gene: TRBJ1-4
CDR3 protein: CASSIGQVGVKLFF
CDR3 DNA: TGTGCCAGTAGTATCGGCCAGGTCGGGGTAAAACTGTTTTTT

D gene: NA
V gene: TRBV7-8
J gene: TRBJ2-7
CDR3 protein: CASTSKRYSFSYEQYF
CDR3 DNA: TGTGCCAGCACCTCTAAACGGTACAGCTTCTCCTACGAGCAGTACTTC